The clone carrying this T cell receptor (beta chain) was observed at least ten times. Its antigen is undetermined. Previously described methods with listed TCR primers produced the bulk TCR libraries. TCRdb reprocessed the PCR reads via MiXCR and lists one record per CDR3 protein. Among about half a million distinct CDR3 sequences listed, roughly a fifth were seen once. These data originate in a study of molecular identifiers for immune sequencing clone quantification. Study-level results: Effector cells kept over 97% of their molecules in clones above 20 RNA copies, while naive cells kept under 1% there.

After removal of 6 bases from V and 0 bases from J, the junction contained 5 bases not matched to a gene. Germline assignment: CDR1 LNHDA and CDR2 SQIVND (reference sequence). This CDR3 spans 15 amino acids. CD8+CD4-CCR7+CD45RA+ cells were sorted as naive CD8 T cells. Material for sequencing was naive CD8+ T cells from blood, with Jurkat cell RNA spiked in. Indicated subset: FACS-sorted CD8+CD4-CCR7+CD45RA+ naive T cells. This TCR was recovered from a human donor in good health. Some libraries in this study had Jurkat cell RNA spiked in. The V gene is TRBV19, the J gene TRBJ2-1; 7 nucleotides agree with TRBD2. Here the CDR3 reads CASRTSAYSYNEQFF. The CDR3 bases are TGTGCCAGTAGAACTAGCGCGTACTCCTACAATGAGCAGTTCTTC.